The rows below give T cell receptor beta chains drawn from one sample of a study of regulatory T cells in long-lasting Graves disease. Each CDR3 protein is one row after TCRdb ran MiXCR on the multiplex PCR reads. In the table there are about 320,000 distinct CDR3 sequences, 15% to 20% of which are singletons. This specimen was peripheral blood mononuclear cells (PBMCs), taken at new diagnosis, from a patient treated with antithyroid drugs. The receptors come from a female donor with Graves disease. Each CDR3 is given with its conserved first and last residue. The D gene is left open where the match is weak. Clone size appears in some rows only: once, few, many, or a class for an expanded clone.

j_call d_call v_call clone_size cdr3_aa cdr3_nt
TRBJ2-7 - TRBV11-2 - CASSLDLQGSYEQYF TGTGCCAGCAGCTTAGATCTCCAGGGGAGCTACGAGCAGTACTTC
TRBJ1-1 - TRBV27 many CASRGQLNTEAFF TGTGCCAGCAGAGGACAGTTGAACACTGAAGCTTTCTTT
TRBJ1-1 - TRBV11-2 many CASSLWAGFSNTEAFF TGTGCCAGCAGCTTATGGGCAGGGTTCAGCAACACTGAAGCTTTCTTT
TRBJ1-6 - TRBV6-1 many CASNPGPVRSPLHF TGTGCCAGCAACCCCGGACCAGTCAGGTCACCCCTCCACTTT
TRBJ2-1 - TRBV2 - CASSEWVRRDNEQFF TGTGCCAGCAGTGAATGGGTCAGGAGAGACAATGAGCAGTTCTTC
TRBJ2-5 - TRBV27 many CASSLRAPQGWETQYF TGTGCCAGCAGTTTAAGGGCCCCTCAGGGTTGGGAGACCCAGTACTTC
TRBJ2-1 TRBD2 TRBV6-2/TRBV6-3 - CASTPAGTSYNEQFF TGTGCCAGCACCCCAGCCGGGACTAGCTACAATGAGCAGTTCTTC
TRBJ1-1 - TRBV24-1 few CATSVGRDTEAFF TGTGCCACCAGTGTTGGGCGTGACACTGAAGCTTTCTTT
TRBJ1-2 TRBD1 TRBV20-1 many CSAQTGKGYTF TGCAGTGCCCAGACAGGGAAGGGCTACACCTTC
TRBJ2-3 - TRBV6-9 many CASSYSGAHPADTQYF TGTGCCAGCAGTTACTCTGGCGCCCACCCCGCAGATACGCAGTATTTT
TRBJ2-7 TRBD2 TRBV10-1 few CASSASGRFYEQYF TGCGCCAGCAGTGCTAGCGGGCGATTCTACGAGCAGTACTTC
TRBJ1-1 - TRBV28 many CASSSEGWAEAFF TGTGCCAGCAGTTCAGAGGGCTGGGCTGAAGCTTTCTTT
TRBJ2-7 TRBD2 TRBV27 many CASSRLATSGASYEQYF TGTGCCAGCAGCCGTCTGGCGACTAGCGGGGCTTCCTACGAGCAGTACTTC
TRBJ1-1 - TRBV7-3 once CASSVAVMNTEAFF TGTGCCAGCAGCGTAGCAGTCATGAACACTGAAGCTTTCTTT
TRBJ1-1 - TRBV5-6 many CASSLDQGGSTEAFF TGTGCCAGCAGCTTGGACCAGGGAGGGAGCACTGAAGCTTTCTTT
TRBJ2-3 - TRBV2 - CASRVGDTQYF TGTGCCAGCAGGGTAGGAGATACGCAGTATTTT
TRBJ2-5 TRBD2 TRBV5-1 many CASTFGLAGGWGETQYF TGCGCCAGCACCTTCGGACTAGCGGGGGGTTGGGGAGAGACCCAGTACTTC
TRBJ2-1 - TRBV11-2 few CASSRDLLGLLGCEQFF TGTGCCAGCAGCCGCGACCTCCTGGGGCTTCTTGGGTGCGAGCAGTTCTTC
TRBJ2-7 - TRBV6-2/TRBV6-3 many CASATGRAGAGYEQYF TGTGCCAGCGCCACCGGGCGAGCAGGGGCCGGCTACGAGCAGTACTTC
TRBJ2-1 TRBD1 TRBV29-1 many CSVEPGQGADEQFF TGCAGCGTTGAACCGGGACAGGGAGCGGATGAGCAGTTCTTC
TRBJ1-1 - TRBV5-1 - CASSLGGKEAFF TGCGCCAGCAGCTTAGGGGGGAAGGAAGCTTTCTTT
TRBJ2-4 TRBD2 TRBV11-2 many CASSSAGGKNIQYF TGTGCCAGCAGCTCCGCGGGAGGGAAAAACATTCAGTACTTC
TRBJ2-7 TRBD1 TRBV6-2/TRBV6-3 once CASRIGQGSYEQYF TGTGCCAGCAGAATAGGACAGGGGAGCTACGAGCAGTACTTC
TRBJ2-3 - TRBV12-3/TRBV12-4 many CASRWGGGDTQYF TGTGCCAGCCGATGGGGGGGCGGGGATACGCAGTATTTT
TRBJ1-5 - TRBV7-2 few CASSLDTGPRQPQHF TGTGCCAGCAGCTTAGATACCGGGCCCCGTCAGCCCCAGCATTTT
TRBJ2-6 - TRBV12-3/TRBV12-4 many CASSFGGGANVLTF TGTGCCAGCAGTTTTGGTGGTGGGGCCAACGTCCTGACTTTC
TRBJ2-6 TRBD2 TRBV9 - CASSASGLAGSGANVLTF TGTGCCAGCAGCGCCTCGGGACTAGCGGGATCTGGGGCCAACGTCCTGACTTTC
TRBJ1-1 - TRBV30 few CAWSGRGGASPEAFF TGTGCCTGGAGTGGGCGCGGCGGGGCCTCCCCTGAAGCTTTCTTT
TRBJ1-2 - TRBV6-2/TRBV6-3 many CASTPRDPNYGYTF TGTGCCAGCACCCCTCGGGACCCTAACTATGGCTACACCTTC
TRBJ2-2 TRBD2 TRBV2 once CASSETSGPNTGELFF TGTGCCAGCAGTGAAACTAGCGGGCCGAACACCGGGGAGCTGTTTTTT
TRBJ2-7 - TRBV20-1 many CSARDPAYEQYF TGCAGTGCTAGGGACCCCGCCTACGAGCAGTACTTC
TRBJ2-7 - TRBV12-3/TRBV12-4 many CASSLTTVSGTYEQYF TGTGCCAGCAGTCTCACCACGGTGTCAGGGACCTACGAGCAGTACTTC
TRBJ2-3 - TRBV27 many CASSFKGDTQYF TGTGCCAGCAGTTTCAAGGGAGATACGCAGTATTTT
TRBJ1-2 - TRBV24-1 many CATSDARGGGYTF TGTGCCACCAGTGATGCACGGGGGGGTGGCTACACCTTC
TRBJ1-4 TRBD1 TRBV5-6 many CASSPRDRTNEKLFF TGTGCCAGCAGCCCAAGGGACAGGACTAATGAAAAACTGTTTTTT
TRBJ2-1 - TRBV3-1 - CASSQEGTGRNEQFF TGTGCCAGCAGCCAAGAGGGTACAGGGAGAAATGAGCAGTTCTTC
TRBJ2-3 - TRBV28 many CASTIGTTDTQYF TGTGCCAGCACCATCGGGACTACAGATACGCAGTATTTT
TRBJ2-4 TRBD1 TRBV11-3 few CASSLDQRATGSWTIQYF TGTGCCAGCAGCTTAGATCAGAGGGCGACAGGGAGCTGGACCATTCAGTACTTC
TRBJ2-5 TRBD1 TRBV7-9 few CASSLGQPKETQYF TGTGCCAGCAGCTTGGGACAGCCGAAAGAGACCCAGTACTTC
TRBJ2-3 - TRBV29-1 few CSVHQGRSTDTQYF TGCAGCGTACATCAGGGGAGGAGCACAGATACGCAGTATTTT
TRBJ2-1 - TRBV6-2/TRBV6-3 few CASRKPGIEQFF TGTGCCAGCAGAAAACCCGGGATTGAGCAGTTCTTC
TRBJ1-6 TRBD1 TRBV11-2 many CASSSPFRGLRSPLHF TGTGCCAGCAGCTCCCCCTTCAGGGGGTTAAGGTCACCCCTCCACTTT